The rows below give T cell receptor beta chains drawn from one sample of a study of cytomegalovirus exposure and HLA in healthy donors. Data came from immunoSEQ multiplex PCR; TCRdb stores just in-frame clones and leaves some out. The sample has about 130,000 clones; 85% to 90% are singletons. The specimen was PBMCs. These TCRs come from a young woman in good health and CMV-seropositive. Each CDR3 is given with its conserved first and last residue. The D gene is left open where the match is weak. The size field is filled for only some rows; it gives once, few, many or a size class.

J | V | length | D | size | DNA | CDR3
TRBJ1-2 | TRBV7-9 | 16 | TRBD1 | once | TGTGCCAGCAGCTTAAACTTACAGGGGCCGCCTGGGGACTACACCTTC | CASSLNLQGPPGDYTF
TRBJ1-1 | TRBV19 | 13 | - | - | TGTGCCAGTTTTGACAGCATGAACACTGAAGCTTTCTTT | CASFDSMNTEAFF
TRBJ2-4 | TRBV2 | 14 | - | - | TGTGCCAGCAGCCCGGGACTAGCCAAAAACATTCAGTACTTC | CASSPGLAKNIQYF
TRBJ2-3 | TRBV5-1 | 16 | TRBD2 | once | TGCGCCAGCAGCTTTCGGACTAGCGGGGCGGCAGATACGCAGTATTTT | CASSFRTSGAADTQYF
TRBJ1-5 | TRBV28 | 17 | TRBD1 | once | TGTGCCAGCAGTTTCGGACCAATGGACAGGCCGAATCAGCCCCAGCATTTT | CASSFGPMDRPNQPQHF
TRBJ1-5 | TRBV21-1 | 17 | - | - | TGTGCCAGCAGCACCCGGTGGGGGGGCGATCGAAATCAGCCCCAGCATTTT | CASSTRWGGDRNQPQHF
TRBJ1-5 | TRBV19 | 16 | - | - | TGTGCCAGTAGTATAGGGGGGACCACAGGGTTTCAGCCCCAGCATTTT | CASSIGGTTGFQPQHF
TRBJ2-7 | TRBV2 | 15 | TRBD2 | - | TGTGCCAGCAGCTTACTAGCGGGGGGGCCCGACGAGCAGTACTTC | CASSLLAGGPDEQYF
TRBJ1-5 | TRBV28 | 16 | TRBD1 | - | TGTGCCAGCAGCCTTGGGACAGGGGGCGGGGGTCAGCCCCAGCATTTT | CASSLGTGGGGQPQHF
TRBJ2-7 | TRBV27 | 14 | - | - | TGTGCCAGCAGTTTAGGGGCAGGCTACTACGAGCAGTACTTC | CASSLGAGYYEQYF
TRBJ2-7 | TRBV28 | 12 | - | - | TGTGCCAGCAGAGATCCACGGTACGAGCAGTACTTC | CASRDPRYEQYF
TRBJ2-3 | TRBV9 | 11 | - | - | TGTGCCAGCAGCGTAGGTACAACGCAGTATTTT | CASSVGTTQYF
TRBJ1-2 | TRBV28 | 15 | TRBD1 | - | TGTGCCAGCAGTGCGACAGGGGTGGAGGCCTATGGCTACACCTTC | CASSATGVEAYGYTF
TRBJ1-5 | TRBV6-5 | 14 | - | - | TGTGCCAGCAACCCTGGAGGGACTTTTCAGCCCCAGCATTTT | CASNPGGTFQPQHF
TRBJ1-4 | TRBV6-6 | 14 | - | - | TGTGCCAGCAGTTTAGGTAACAGGATTGAAAAACTGTTTTTT | CASSLGNRIEKLFF
TRBJ1-1 | TRBV7-9 | 12 | - | few | TGTGCCAGCAGCCCTAACGCCCCTGAAGCTTTCTTT | CASSPNAPEAFF
TRBJ1-5 | TRBV5-8 | 15 | - | - | TGTGCCAGCAGCTTGGGGCTGGCTGCGGGTCAGCCCCAGCATTTT | CASSLGLAAGQPQHF
TRBJ1-1 | TRBV11-2 | 13 | - | - | TGTGCCAGCAGCCGCGGCCTGATGTTTAAAGCTTTCTTT | CASSRGLMFKAFF
TRBJ1-1 | TRBV20-1 | 11 | - | - | TGCAGTGCTAGCATGAACACTGAAGCTTTCTTT | CSASMNTEAFF
TRBJ1-1 | TRBV19 | 14 | - | - | TGTGCCAGCTATGGATACAGGAGGGTTGATGAAGCTTTCTTT | CASYGYRRVDEAFF
TRBJ1-6 | TRBV6-6 | 15 | - | - | TGTGCCAGCAGTTACGTGGCCCCCGGAGATTCACCCCTCCACTTT | CASSYVAPGDSPLHF
TRBJ1-6 | TRBV2 | 20 | TRBD1 | few | TGTGCCAGCAGTGAAGCTATGGGACAGGGGGTCCGATCCTATAATTCACCCCTCCACTTT | CASSEAMGQGVRSYNSPLHF
TRBJ1-1 | TRBV27 | 15 | TRBD1 | - | TGTGCCAGCAGTTTATACCGGGACAGGGGGGTTGAAGCTTTCTTT | CASSLYRDRGVEAFF
TRBJ2-5 | TRBV6-5 | 12 | TRBD1 | - | TGTGCCAGCAGGGGACAGCAAGAGACCCAGTACTTC | CASRGQQETQYF
TRBJ1-3 | TRBV5-1 | 17 | TRBD1 | - | TGCGCCAGCAGCCGGTCGGGACAGGGGAACTCTGGAAACACCATATATTTT | CASSRSGQGNSGNTIYF
TRBJ2-7 | TRBV30 | 17 | - | - | TGTGCCTGGAGTGTTGGGTGCCGGGAACGGTACTCCTACGAGCAGTACTTC | CAWSVGCRERYSYEQYF
TRBJ2-7 | TRBV5-4 | 15 | - | - | TGTGCCAGCAGCTTGAATAGGGGATCCGCCTACGAGCAGTACTTC | CASSLNRGSAYEQYF
TRBJ1-5 | TRBV18 | 15 | TRBD1 | - | TGTGCCAGCTCTCGGGACAGACTTAGCAATCAGCCCCAGCATTTT | CASSRDRLSNQPQHF
TRBJ1-2 | TRBV5-4 | 16 | - | - | TGTGCCAGCAGCCCGGGGGGGGACGGCTATAACTATGGCTACACCTTC | CASSPGGDGYNYGYTF
TRBJ2-3 | TRBV28 | 17 | TRBD1 | - | TGTGCCAGCAGTAAGGACAGGGTAAAATCCTTAAAAGATACGCAGTATTTT | CASSKDRVKSLKDTQYF
TRBJ1-5 | TRBV28 | 15 | TRBD1 | - | TGTGCCAGCATACCGACGGGACAGGGGAGACAGCCCCAGCATTTT | CASIPTGQGRQPQHF
TRBJ2-3 | TRBV6-5 | 13 | - | - | TGTGCCAGCAGTTCCCAGGGCACAGATACGCAGTATTTT | CASSSQGTDTQYF
TRBJ1-6 | TRBV27 | 18 | - | - | TGTGCCAGCAGTTTACTCCAGGGAAGTATTTCCTATAATTCACCCCTCCACTTT | CASSLLQGSISYNSPLHF
TRBJ2-2 | TRBV7-2 | 15 | - | - | TGTGCCAGCAGAACAGGGCCGGGGAACACCGGGGAGCTGTTTTTT | CASRTGPGNTGELFF
TRBJ1-2 | TRBV7-8 | 12 | - | - | TGTGCCAGCAGCCCCGAGTTCCCTGGCTACACCTTC | CASSPEFPGYTF
TRBJ2-2 | TRBV6-1 | 14 | - | - | TGTGCCAGCAGTGCGCGGTCGAACACCGGGGAGCTGTTTTTT | CASSARSNTGELFF